The sequence of this T cell receptor (beta chain) was determined in a study of blood T cell repertoires in COVID-19. Study-level background: The study drew acute and convalescent COVID-19 samples from the United States, Italy and Spain.

Those enrolled in Seattle joined during active infection and were followed longitudinally afterward. Using immunoSEQ multiplex PCR, the repertoire was profiled, and TCRdb retains in-frame clones only, with some absent. In the table there are roughly 190,000 clones, roughly nine tenths of which are singletons. With 4 bases clipped from V and 7 bases from J, the junction kept 6 bases outside the gene matches. CDR1 LNHDA and CDR2 SQIVND come from the germline V gene (reference sequence). CDR3 length: 13 amino acids. The material sequenced was peripheral blood. The chain is built from TRBV19 and TRBJ1-1, with 7 bases matching TRBD1. The receptor was isolated from a woman between 55 and 75 years old with COVID-19, enrolled during active disease. CDR3 protein: CASSSPDRVEAFF. In nucleotides, the CDR3 is TGTGCCAGTAGTAGCCCCGACAGGGTTGAAGCTTTCTTT.